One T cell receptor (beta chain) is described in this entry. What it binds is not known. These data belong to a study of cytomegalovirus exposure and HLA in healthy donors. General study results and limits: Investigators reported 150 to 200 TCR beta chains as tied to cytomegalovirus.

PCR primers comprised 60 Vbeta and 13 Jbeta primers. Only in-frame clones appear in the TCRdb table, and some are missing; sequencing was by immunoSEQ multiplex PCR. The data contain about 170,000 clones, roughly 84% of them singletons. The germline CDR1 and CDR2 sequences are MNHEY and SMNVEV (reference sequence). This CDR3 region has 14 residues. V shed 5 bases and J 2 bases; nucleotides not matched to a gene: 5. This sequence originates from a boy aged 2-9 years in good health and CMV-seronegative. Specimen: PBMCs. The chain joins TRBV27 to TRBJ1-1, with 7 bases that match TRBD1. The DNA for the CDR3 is TGTGCCAGCAGTCGGGGACAGCAAAACACTGAAGCTTTCTTT. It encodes CASSRGQQNTEAFF.